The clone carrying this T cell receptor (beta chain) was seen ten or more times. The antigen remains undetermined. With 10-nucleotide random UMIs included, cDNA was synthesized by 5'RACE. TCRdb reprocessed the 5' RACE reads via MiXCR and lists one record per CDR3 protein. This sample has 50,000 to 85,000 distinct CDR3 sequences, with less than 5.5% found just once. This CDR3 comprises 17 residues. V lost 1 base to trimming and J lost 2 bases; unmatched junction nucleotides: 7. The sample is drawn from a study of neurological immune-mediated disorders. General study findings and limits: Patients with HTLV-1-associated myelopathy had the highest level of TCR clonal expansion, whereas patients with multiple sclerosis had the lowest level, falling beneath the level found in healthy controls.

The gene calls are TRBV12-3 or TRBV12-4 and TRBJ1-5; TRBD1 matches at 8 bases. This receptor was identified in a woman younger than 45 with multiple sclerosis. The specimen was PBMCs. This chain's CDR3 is CASSLGTGKIGNQPQHF. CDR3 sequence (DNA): TGTGCCAGCAGTTTAGGGACAGGGAAAATAGGCAATCAGCCCCAGCATTTT.